The 18 T cell receptor beta chains below all came from one sample that was sequenced in a study of OX40 agonist ivuxolimab in advanced cancers. Produced via immunoSEQ multiplex PCR; TCRdb's table is partial and in-frame only. The data contain about 71,000 clones, around 94% of them singletons. Sequences were derived from CD4+ or CD8+ T cells sorted from blood, sampled in a trial of the OX40 agonist ivuxolimab. The receptors shown here come from an adult with an advanced solid tumor such as melanoma, head and neck, liver or kidney cancer.

This clone was seen just once. V usage is TRBV19 and J usage is TRBJ1-1; D gene uncertain. This CDR3 is 15 amino acids long. Trimming took off 0 bases at V and 2 bases at J, with 10 bases between the two ends. Germline V CDR1 and CDR2: LNHDA, SQIVND (reference sequence). The DNA of the CDR3 is TGTGCCAGTAGTATAGATCGTTTCGGAAACACTGAAGCTTTCTTT. Translation: CASSIDRFGNTEAFF.

The chain uses TRBV7-9 and TRBJ2-2, with no clear D. Germline assignment: CDR1 SEHNR and CDR2 FQNEAQ (reference sequence). CDR3 length: 15 residues. V was clipped by 3 bases and J by 4 bases, with 12 bases between them. This chain's CDR3 is CASSLAALGTGELFF. CDR3 nucleotide sequence: TGTGCCAGCAGCTTGGCGGCGCTCGGCACCGGGGAGCTGTTTTTT.

This chain joins TRBV14 and TRBJ2-3; 7 bases match TRBD2. Germline V gene sequence: CDR1 SGHDN, CDR2 FVKESK. With 1 base clipped from V and 7 bases from J, the junction kept 14 bases outside the gene matches. The CDR3 is 17 amino acids. The CDR3 nucleotides are TGTGCCAGCAGCCAAGTCCATGGAGCGGGAATTCCACATACGCAGTATTTT. Encoded protein: CASSQVHGAGIPHTQYF.

The chain recombines TRBV4-2 with TRBJ2-1, with D possibly being TRBD1 (5 bases). Germline V gives CDR1 LGHNA, CDR2 YNFKEQ. The CDR3 runs to 16 residues. Between the trimmed V and J ends, which lost 0 bases and 3 bases, there was a span of 12 bases. CDR3 bases: TGTGCCAGCAGCCAAGATTGGTCCGACAGCTACAATGAGCAGTTCTTC. It translates to CASSQDWSDSYNEQFF.

This clone was picked up a small number of times. CDR3 nucleotides: TGCGCCAGCAGCCAAGCTCCCTCTACGGCCGGGGAGCTGTTTTTT. It yields the protein CASSQAPSTAGELFF. This rearrangement joins TRBV4-1 to TRBJ2-2, with no clear D. The CDR3 runs 15 residues. V was trimmed by 1 base and J by 6 bases, leaving 12 bases between them. The germline V gene has CDR1 MGHRA and CDR2 YSYEKL.

The rearrangement joins TRBV2 to TRBJ2-1, with TRBD2 matching 7 bases. The trim removed 10 bases at V and 3 bases at J, leaving 9 bases unmatched. CDR1 and CDR2 (germline): SNHLY, FYNNEI. The CDR3 is made up of 14 amino acids. CDR3 in amino acids: CAILAGLDYNEQFF. The DNA for the CDR3 is TGTGCCATCTTGGCCGGACTAGACTACAATGAGCAGTTCTTC.

The chain carries TRBV18 and TRBJ2-6, with D uncertain. CDR3 length equals 18 residues. The germline V gene has CDR1 KGHSH and CDR2 LQKENI. The germline V and J ends were trimmed by 2 bases and 0 bases, with 14 bases remaining between them. Here the CDR3 reads CASSPYALLPSGANVLTF. The DNA for the CDR3 is TGTGCCAGCTCACCATACGCCCTCCTCCCCTCTGGGGCCAACGTCCTGACTTTC.

The genes are TRBV7-9 and TRBJ2-7; TRBD1 matches at 7 bases. CDR1 and CDR2 from the germline V gene are SEHNR and FQNEAQ (reference sequence). The CDR3 loop spans 15 amino acids. The J segment lost 0 bases and the V segment lost 1 base, leaving 3 bases of the junction unmatched. CDR3 sequence reads: CASSLGTGPSYEQYF. For the CDR3, the DNA is TGTGCCAGCAGCTTAGGGACAGGACCCTCCTACGAGCAGTACTTC.

The chain recombines TRBV4-1 with TRBJ1-2, with TRBD1 as a possible D gene (6 bases). V was shortened by 0 bases and J by 8 bases, with 10 bases between the two germline ends. Germline-derived CDR1 and CDR2 are MGHRA and YSYEKL. The CDR3 has 13 amino acids. Written as DNA, the CDR3 is TGCGCCAGCAGCCAAGAATCCAGGGGAGGCTACACCTTC. This encodes CASSQESRGGYTF.

The chain recombines TRBV6-5 with TRBJ1-5, with D maybe TRBD1 (5 bases). This CDR3 contains 15 residues. V was shortened by 6 bases and J by 2 bases, with 14 bases between the two germline ends. Germline assignment: CDR1 MNHEY and CDR2 SVGAGI. In DNA form, the CDR3 reads TGTGCCAGCAGCCCTGTTAGGGGTGGCAATCAGCCCCAGCATTTT. Translation: CASSPVRGGNQPQHF.

This chain connects TRBV6-5 to TRBJ1-2; a weak D match, TRBD1 (5 bases). This CDR3 has 14 amino acids. In germline, CDR1 is MNHEY, CDR2 SVGAGI. V was pared by 2 bases and J by 6 bases, with 13 bases between. The CDR3 region has the DNA TGTGCCAGCAGTTACGCGGCAGGGTTGGATGGCTACACCTTC. It encodes CASSYAAGLDGYTF.

The chain joins TRBV2 to TRBJ1-5, with TRBD1 matching over 7 bases. The CDR3 is 14 residues long. The germline V gene encodes CDR1 SNHLY and CDR2 FYNNEI. The V segment lost 4 bases and the J segment 1 base; nucleotides outside the gene matches: 1. CDR3: CASSGGQSNQPQHF. In DNA, the CDR3 is TGTGCCAGCAGTGGGGGACAGAGCAATCAGCCCCAGCATTTT.

The chain uses TRBV27 and TRBJ2-2; 9 bases match TRBD2. CDR3 length equals 16 residues. CDR1 and CDR2 (germline): MNHEY, SMNVEV (reference sequence). J was trimmed by 6 bases and V by 6 bases; bases with no gene match: 11. The CDR3 sequence: CASRPAGGRESGELFF. DNA for the CDR3: TGTGCCAGCAGGCCCGCGGGCGGGAGGGAATCCGGGGAGCTGTTTTTT.

The V gene is TRBV28, the J gene TRBJ1-4, with unresolved D. This CDR3 is 13 amino acids long. Germline V gene lookup returns CDR1 MDHEN and CDR2 SYDVKM. V was shortened by 6 bases and J by 4 bases, with 9 bases between the two germline ends. CDR3 sequence: CASRDVINEKLFF. The CDR3 DNA follows: TGTGCCAGCAGGGACGTAATTAATGAAAAACTGTTTTTT.

This chain's CDR3 is CASSFPSGGEQFF. In DNA, the CDR3 is TGTGCCAGCAGTTTCCCCTCGGGGGGGGAGCAGTTCTTC. The V gene is TRBV27, the J gene TRBJ2-1; 8 nucleotides line up with TRBD2. The CDR3 extends over 13 amino acids. The ends lost 3 bases at V and 10 bases at J; junction bases unmatched: 5. Germline V CDR1 and CDR2: MNHEY, SMNVEV (reference sequence).

The rearrangement uses TRBV27 and TRBJ1-2; TRBD1 agrees at 8 bases. The length of the CDR3 is 17 residues. V shed 5 bases and J 3 bases; nucleotides not matched to a gene: 14. Looked up from germline, CDR1 is MNHEY and CDR2 is SMNVEV (reference sequence). This CDR3 reads CASSPTSGTGADYGYTF. Written as DNA, the CDR3 is TGTGCCAGCAGTCCAACGTCCGGGACAGGAGCAGACTATGGCTACACCTTC.

V usage is TRBV5-1 and J usage is TRBJ2-1, with 8 bases that match TRBD2. Trimming took 2 bases from V and 5 from J; bases not matched to a gene: 12. Germline CDR1 SGHRS, CDR2 YFSETQ. The CDR3 has 17 amino acids. The CDR3 nucleotides read TGCGCCAGCAGCTTCCTTGTCGCGGGGGGCCGAAACAATGAGCAGTTCTTC. Translating it yields CASSFLVAGGRNNEQFF.

This chain links TRBV7-2 with TRBJ2-1, with D maybe TRBD2 (6 bases). Trimming removed 3 bases at V and 8 bases at J, with 11 bases between. This CDR3 spans 13 amino acids. Germline CDR1 and CDR2: SGHTA and FQGNSA. This CDR3 is CASSFGGIDEQFF. Here the CDR3 DNA reads TGTGCCAGCAGCTTCGGGGGAATCGATGAGCAGTTCTTC.